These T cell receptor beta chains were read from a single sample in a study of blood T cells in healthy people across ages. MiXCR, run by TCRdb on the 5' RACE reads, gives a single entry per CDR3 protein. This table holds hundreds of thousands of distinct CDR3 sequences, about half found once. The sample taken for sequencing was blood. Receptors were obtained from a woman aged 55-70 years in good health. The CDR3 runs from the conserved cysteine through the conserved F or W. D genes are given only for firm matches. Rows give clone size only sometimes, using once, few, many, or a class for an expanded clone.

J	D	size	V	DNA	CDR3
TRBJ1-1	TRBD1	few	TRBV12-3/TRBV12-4	TGTGCCAGCAGTTTACGGCCGGACAGGGGGGGTATAGTGAACACTGAAGCTTTCTTT	CASSLRPDRGGIVNTEAFF
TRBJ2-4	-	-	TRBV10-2	TGCGCCAGCAGTGAGTCCGCGGCCCTTAATAGGAACATTCAGTACTTC	CASSESAALNRNIQYF
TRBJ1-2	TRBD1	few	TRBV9	TGTGCCAGCAGCGTAAAGGAAGAGGGACAGGGGTCGGGCTACACCTTC	CASSVKEEGQGSGYTF
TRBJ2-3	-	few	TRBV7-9	TGTGCCAGCAGATCACGTCGGGCAAACACAGATACGCAGTATTTT	CASRSRRANTDTQYF
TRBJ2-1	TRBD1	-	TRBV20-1	TGCAGTGCTCCACGACAGGGGGCGGATGAGCAGTTCTTC	CSAPRQGADEQFF
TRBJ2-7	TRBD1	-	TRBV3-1	TGTGCCAGCAGCATGGCGCGCGGGACAGGGACCTCCTACGAGCAGTACTTC	CASSMARGTGTSYEQYF
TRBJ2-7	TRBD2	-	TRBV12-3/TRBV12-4	TGTGCCAGCAGAAGCGGGAGGATAGGCGAGCAGTACTTC	CASRSGRIGEQYF
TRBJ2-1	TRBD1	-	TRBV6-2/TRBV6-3	TGTGCCAGCAGAACTGACAGGGGACCTCCGAGTGAGCAGTTCTTC	CASRTDRGPPSEQFF
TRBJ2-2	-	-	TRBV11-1	TGTGCCAGCAGCTTAGGACGGCACACCGGGGAGCTGTTTTTT	CASSLGRHTGELFF
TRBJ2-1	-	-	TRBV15	TGTGCCACCAGCAGAGATAATAGCGTGGGGAATTTACGTGAGCAGTTCTTC	CATSRDNSVGNLREQFF
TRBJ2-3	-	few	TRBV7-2	TGTGCCAGCAGCCCTCGGCAGACTAGCACAGATACGCAGTATTTT	CASSPRQTSTDTQYF
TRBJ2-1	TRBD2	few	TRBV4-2	TGTGCCAGCAGCCAAGAACTAGCGGGAGGGCCCAGACACTATAATGAGCAGTTCTTC	CASSQELAGGPRHYNEQFF
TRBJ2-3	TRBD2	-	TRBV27	TGTGCCAGCAGTTTACAATTTCGACTAGCGGGAGTGGCAGATACGCAGTATTTT	CASSLQFRLAGVADTQYF
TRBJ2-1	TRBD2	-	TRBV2	TGTGCCAGCAGTGTTGATAGCGGGGGGTACAATGAGCAGTTCTTC	CASSVDSGGYNEQFF
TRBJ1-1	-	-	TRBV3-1	TGTGCCAGCAGCCAAGATGCAACTAGTCAGGTGTTGTCGATAGCTGAAGCTTTCTTT	CASSQDATSQVLSIAEAFF
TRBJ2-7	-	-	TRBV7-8	TGTGCCAGCAGCTCCAAGTTCTGCGAGCAGTACTTC	CASSSKFCEQYF
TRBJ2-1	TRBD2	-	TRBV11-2	TGTGCCAGCAGCTCCTCCCGCTGGGGGGACCGTCTCTCATTGGGGGGGAATGAGCAGTTCTTC	CASSSSRWGDRLSLGGNEQFF
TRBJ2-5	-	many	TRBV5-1	TGCGCCAGCAGCTTGACTCCCCAAGAGACCCAGTACTTC	CASSLTPQETQYF
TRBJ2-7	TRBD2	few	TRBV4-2	TGTGCCAGCAGCCAAGACCGGAGTAGCGGGGACTACGAGCAGTACTTC	CASSQDRSSGDYEQYF
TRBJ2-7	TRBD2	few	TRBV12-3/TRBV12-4	TGTGCCAGCAGTTCCCGGACTAGCGGGAGGAACGAGCAGTACTTC	CASSSRTSGRNEQYF
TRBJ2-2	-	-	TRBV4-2	TGTGCCAGCAGCCAAGAGACTAGTAACACCGGGGAGCTGTTTTTT	CASSQETSNTGELFF
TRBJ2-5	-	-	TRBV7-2	TGTGCCAGCAGCTCCTCCGGAGCTCTACCGGCCCAAGAGACCCAGTACTTC	CASSSSGALPAQETQYF
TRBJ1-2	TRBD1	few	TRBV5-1	TGCGCCAGCAGCTTGGCCGGGACAGGGGAAGGCTACACCTTC	CASSLAGTGEGYTF
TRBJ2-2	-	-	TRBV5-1	TGCGCCAGCAGCTTGGTCTGGGGTTCCACCGGGGAGCTGTTTTTT	CASSLVWGSTGELFF
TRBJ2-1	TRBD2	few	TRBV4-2	TGTGCCAGCAGCCTACGGACTAGCGGGAGCGTTGAGCAGTTCTTC	CASSLRTSGSVEQFF
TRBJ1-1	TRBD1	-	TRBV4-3	TGCGCCAGCAGCCGGACACCGGGACAGGGGTTAACTGAAGCTTTCTTT	CASSRTPGQGLTEAFF
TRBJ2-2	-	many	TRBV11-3	TGTGCCAGCAGCTCCCGCCTAGGCGCCGGGGAGCTGTTTTTT	CASSSRLGAGELFF
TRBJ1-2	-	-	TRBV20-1	TGCAGTTCTACGGTGGGGGACTATGGCTACACCTTC	CSSTVGDYGYTF
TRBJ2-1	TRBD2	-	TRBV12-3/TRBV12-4	TGTGCCAGCAGGTCAACTAGCGTAGGGCAGTTCTTC	CASRSTSVGQFF
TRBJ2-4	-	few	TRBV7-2	TGTGCCAGCAGCTTATATGGGGGAAAAAACATTCAGTACTTC	CASSLYGGKNIQYF
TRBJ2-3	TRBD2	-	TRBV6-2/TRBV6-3	TGTGCCAGCAGTCTGACTAGCGGGAGTCCAGCTACAGATACGCAGTATTTT	CASSLTSGSPATDTQYF
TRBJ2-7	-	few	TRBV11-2	TGTGCCAGCAGCTTATTACCGGGCCACTCCTACGAGCAGTACTTC	CASSLLPGHSYEQYF
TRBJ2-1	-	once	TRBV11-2	TGTGCCAGCAGCTTATATCCGGCGGGTGAGCAGTTCTTC	CASSLYPAGEQFF